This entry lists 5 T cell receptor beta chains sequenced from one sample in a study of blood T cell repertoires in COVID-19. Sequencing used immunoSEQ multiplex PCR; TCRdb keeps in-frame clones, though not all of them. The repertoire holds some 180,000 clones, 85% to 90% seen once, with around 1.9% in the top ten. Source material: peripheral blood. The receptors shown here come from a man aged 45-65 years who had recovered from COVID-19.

The CDR3 DNA sequence: TGTGCCAGCAGCCCAGAGGTGTTGGGACTTGGGCCCGGATACTTC. It is translated as CASSPEVLGLGPGYF. The gene calls are TRBV7-8 and TRBJ2-7, with D maybe TRBD2 (6 bases). V was shortened by 5 bases and J by 13 bases, with 27 bases between the two germline ends. The CDR3 has 15 residues. The V gene's germline CDR1 is SGHVS and CDR2 FQNEAQ.

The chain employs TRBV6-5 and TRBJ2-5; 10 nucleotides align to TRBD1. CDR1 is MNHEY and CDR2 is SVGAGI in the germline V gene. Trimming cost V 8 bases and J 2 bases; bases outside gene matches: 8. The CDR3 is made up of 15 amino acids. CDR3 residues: CASAYGTGVQETQYF. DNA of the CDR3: TGTGCCAGCGCGTACGGGACAGGGGTGCAAGAGACCCAGTACTTC.

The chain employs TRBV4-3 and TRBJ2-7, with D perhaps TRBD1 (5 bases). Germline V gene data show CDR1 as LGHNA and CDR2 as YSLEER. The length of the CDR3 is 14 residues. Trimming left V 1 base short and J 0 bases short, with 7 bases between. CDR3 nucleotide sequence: TGCGCCAGCAGCCAAGCAAGGGGCTCCTACGAGCAGTACTTC. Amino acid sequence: CASSQARGSYEQYF.

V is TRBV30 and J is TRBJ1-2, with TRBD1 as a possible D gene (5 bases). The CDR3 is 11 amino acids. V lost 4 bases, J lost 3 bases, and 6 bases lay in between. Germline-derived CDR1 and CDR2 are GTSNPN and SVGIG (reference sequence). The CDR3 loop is CAWTTDYGYTF. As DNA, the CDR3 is TGTGCCTGGACGACAGACTATGGCTACACCTTC. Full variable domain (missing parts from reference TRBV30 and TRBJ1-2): SQTIHQWPATLVQPVGSPLSLECTVEGTSNPNLYWYRQAAGRGLQLLFYSVGIGQISSEVPQNLSASRPQDRQFILSSKKLLLSDSGFYLCAWTTDYGYTFGSGTRLTVV.

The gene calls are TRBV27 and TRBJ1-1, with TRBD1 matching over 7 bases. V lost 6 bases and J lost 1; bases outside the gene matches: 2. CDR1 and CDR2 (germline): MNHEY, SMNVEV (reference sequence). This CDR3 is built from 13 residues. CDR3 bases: TGTGCCAGCAGAAGGACAGGGAACACTGAAGCTTTCTTT. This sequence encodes CASRRTGNTEAFF.